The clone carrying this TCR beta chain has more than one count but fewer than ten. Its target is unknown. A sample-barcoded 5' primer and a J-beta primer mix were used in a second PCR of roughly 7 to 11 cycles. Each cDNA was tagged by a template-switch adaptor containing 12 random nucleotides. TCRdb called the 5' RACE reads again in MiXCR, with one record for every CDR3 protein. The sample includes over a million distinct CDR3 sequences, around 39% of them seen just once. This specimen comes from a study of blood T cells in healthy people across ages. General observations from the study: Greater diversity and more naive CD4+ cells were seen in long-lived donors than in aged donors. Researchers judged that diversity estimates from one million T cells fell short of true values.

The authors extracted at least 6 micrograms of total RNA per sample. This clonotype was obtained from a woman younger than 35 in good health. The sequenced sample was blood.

CDR3 nucleotide sequence: TGTGCCAGCAGTGACCTAGCGGGGAAAAGCACAGATACGCAGTATTTT. This translates into CASSDLAGKSTDTQYF. The rearrangement uses TRBV2 and TRBJ2-3; 9 bases are a match to TRBD2. CDR3 length: 16 residues. V shed 3 bases and J 0 bases; nucleotides not matched to a gene: 4. Germline-derived CDR1 and CDR2 are SNHLY and FYNNEI.